The 18 T cell receptor beta chains presented below share a single source sample, sequenced in a study of PD-1 blockade in classical Hodgkin lymphoma. Time point given: cycle 4 day 1 (C4D1), after less than seven weeks of nivolumab. Patients all relapsed after autologous stem cell transplantation, and there was variation in brentuximab vedotin exposure. TCRdb's copy holds only in-frame clones and misses some; the assay was immunoSEQ multiplex PCR. The sample has 45,000 to 55,000 clones, 65% to 80% seen once. Sequences were derived from peripheral blood mononuclear cells (PBMCs), sampled before the fourth cycle of nivolumab. These receptors were obtained from a human donor with classical Hodgkin lymphoma.

The rearrangement uses TRBV6-1 and TRBJ1-1, with TRBD1 matching 8 bases. CDR3 length: 13 residues. Trimming at V came to 11 bases and at J to 1 base, leaving 6 bases not matched to a gene. From germline, CDR1 is MNHNS and CDR2 SASEGT. Here the CDR3 DNA reads TGTGCCGGCGACAGGGGCGCGAACACTGAAGCTTTCTTT. Its translation is CAGDRGANTEAFF.

Written as DNA, the CDR3 is TGCGCCAGCAGCTTGTCGGACAGTCGGGATCAGCCCCAGCATTTT. It is translated as CASSLSDSRDQPQHF. V is TRBV5-1 and J is TRBJ1-5; tentatively, D is TRBD1 (6 bases). Germline V CDR1 and CDR2: SGHRS, YFSETQ. The CDR3 totals 15 residues. V was clipped by 1 base and J by 5 bases, with 13 bases between them.

The J gene is TRBJ1-1, the V gene TRBV10-2; D gene unclear. V lost 4 bases and J 1 base, leaving 13 bases between the germline ends. The CDR3 is made up of 15 amino acids. Germline V gene data show CDR1 as WSHSY and CDR2 as SAAADI. The DNA for the CDR3 is TGCGCCAGCAGTGGTTTTGACGGGCGGAACACTGAAGCTTTCTTT. It specifies CASSGFDGRNTEAFF.

CDR3 sequence: CASSYSKQHYGYTF. Written as DNA, the CDR3 is TGTGCCAGCAGTTACTCTAAACAGCACTATGGCTACACCTTC. The chain is built from TRBV6-5 and TRBJ1-2; no clear D. The V end lost 0 bases, the J end lost 3 bases, and 8 bases lay between the germline ends. CDR3 size: 14 residues. CDR1 is MNHEY, CDR2 SVGAGI, per germline.

The rearrangement links TRBV5-4 to TRBJ1-5, with D perhaps matching TRBD1 (6 bases). V lost 0 bases, J lost 3 bases, and 22 bases lay in between. The CDR3 extends over 19 amino acids. Germline V gene data show CDR1 as SGHNT and CDR2 as YYREEE (reference sequence). The CDR3 nucleotides read TGTGCCAGCAGCTTGGCCTATTCTGGGGGGCGCTTCGACAATCAGCCCCAGCATTTT. Protein product: CASSLAYSGGRFDNQPQHF.

For the CDR3, the DNA is TGCGCCAGCAGTGGGATCCCCGGGACATCCTGGGATACCGGGGAGCTGTTTTTT. Protein: CASSGIPGTSWDTGELFF. J is TRBJ2-2 and V is TRBV10-1; possibly TRBD1 for D (6 bases). The germline CDR1 and CDR2 sequences are WNHNN and SYGVQD (reference sequence). The CDR3 is 18 residues long. Trimming cost V 4 bases and J 5 bases, with 23 bases left between them.

The V and J genes are TRBV27 and TRBJ2-7; D is perhaps TRBD1 (6 bases). This CDR3 comprises 14 residues. V lost 1 base and J 0 bases, leaving 7 bases between the germline ends. CDR1 and CDR2 from the germline V gene are MNHEY and SMNVEV (reference sequence). CDR3 in amino acids: CASSLYRDSYEQYF. CDR3 bases: TGTGCCAGCAGTTTATACAGGGACTCCTACGAGCAGTACTTC.

V is TRBV6-5 and J is TRBJ1-5; a weak D match, TRBD1 (6 bases). V was pared by 5 bases and J by 1 base, with 9 bases between. The CDR3 has 14 amino acids. Germline V gives CDR1 MNHEY, CDR2 SVGAGI. CDR3 bases: TGTGCCAGCAGTGATCAGGGGAGCAATCAGCCCCAGCATTTT. It translates to CASSDQGSNQPQHF.

The rearrangement links TRBV7-9 to TRBJ1-2, with D perhaps TRBD1 (5 bases). The CDR3 is made up of 12 amino acids. Trimming pared 7 bases from V and 5 bases from J, leaving 11 bases between. Germline CDR1 and CDR2: SEHNR and FQNEAQ (reference sequence). CDR3 DNA sequence: TGTGCCAGCAAGGCGGGGGAGTATGGCTACACCTTC. Translated: CASKAGEYGYTF.

V gene TRBV4-3 combines with J gene TRBJ1-3; D gene ambiguous. Per germline, CDR1 LGHNA and CDR2 YSLEER. The CDR3 has 16 amino acids. Trimming took 3 bases from V and 4 from J, leaving 16 bases between them. CDR3 sequence: CASSHTRTGRGNTIYF. The CDR3 DNA reads as TGCGCCAGCAGCCACACCAGGACGGGAAGAGGAAACACCATATATTTT.

This clone has just one count. This chain connects TRBV18 to TRBJ2-7, with D perhaps TRBD1 or TRBD2 (5 bases each). V gave up 0 bases and J gave up 4 bases, with 16 bases separating them. This CDR3 region has 16 residues. The V gene's germline CDR1 is KGHSH and CDR2 LQKENI. As DNA, the CDR3 is TGTGCCAGCTCACCACCGGCAGGGAAGGACTCTTACGAGCAGTACTTC. Its protein is CASSPPAGKDSYEQYF.

This sequence joins TRBV18 and TRBJ1-5, with 7 bases matching TRBD1. This CDR3 has 13 residues. Germline assignment: CDR1 KGHSH and CDR2 LQKENI. With V trimmed by 8 bases and J by 5 bases, 6 bases remained unmatched. CDR3 DNA: TGTGCCAGCGGGAGAACAGGGGATCAGCCCCAGCATTTT. It encodes CASGRTGDQPQHF.

The chain employs TRBV19 and TRBJ1-2; 9 nucleotides align to TRBD1. J gave up 6 bases and V 10 bases, and 9 bases lay outside the gene matches. CDR3 length equals 13 residues. Germline V gene data show CDR1 as LNHDA and CDR2 as SQIVND (reference sequence). CDR3 residues: CATPDRGKNGYTF. As DNA, the CDR3 is TGTGCCACCCCCGACAGGGGGAAGAATGGCTACACCTTC.

In nucleotides, the CDR3 is TGTGCCAGCAGTGATAGGGTGCCAGATACGCAGTATTTT. This sequence encodes CASSDRVPDTQYF. This chain joins TRBV2 and TRBJ2-3; no clear D. V lost 3 bases and J 4 bases, leaving 8 bases between the germline ends. The CDR3 consists of 13 residues. The V gene's germline CDR1 is SNHLY and CDR2 FYNNEI.

The J gene is TRBJ2-1, the V gene TRBV11-3; 8 bases fit TRBD2. Per germline, CDR1 SGHNT and CDR2 YENEEA. This CDR3 is 15 amino acids long. The trim removed 6 bases at V and 6 bases at J, leaving 10 bases unmatched. This CDR3 reads CASRQTGGVGNEQFF. The CDR3 bases are TGTGCCAGCAGACAGACGGGAGGGGTAGGCAATGAGCAGTTCTTC.

CDR3 sequence: CASSKGGQFYGYTF. The CDR3 DNA sequence: TGTGCCAGTAGTAAGGGGGGACAGTTCTATGGCTACACCTTC. The rearrangement joins TRBV19 to TRBJ1-2, with 7 bases fitting TRBD1. CDR1 LNHDA and CDR2 SQIVND come from the germline V gene (reference sequence). J was trimmed by 4 bases and V by 4 bases; bases with no gene match: 6. The length of the CDR3 is 14 residues.

This rearrangement joins TRBV27 to TRBJ1-2; 7 bases match TRBD1. The CDR3 has 13 residues. Per the germline V gene, CDR1 is MNHEY and CDR2 is SMNVEV (reference sequence). The V segment lost 6 bases and the J segment 2 bases; nucleotides outside the gene matches: 3. In nucleotides, the CDR3 is TGTGCCAGCAGACTGACAGGGAACTATGGCTACACCTTC. It specifies CASRLTGNYGYTF.

This sequence joins TRBV7-8 and TRBJ1-3; perhaps TRBD1 as D (5 bases). Germline V gives CDR1 SGHVS, CDR2 FQNEAQ. The CDR3 runs to 16 residues. Trimming removed 1 base at V and 0 bases at J, with 10 bases between. The CDR3, as DNA: TGTGCCAGCAGCTTAGGGGGGGTCTACTCTGGAAACACCATATATTTT. It translates to CASSLGGVYSGNTIYF.